This passage covers 11 T cell receptor beta chains from one sample sequenced in a study of T cell changes during pregnancy in multiple sclerosis. Using immunoSEQ multiplex PCR, the repertoire was profiled, and TCRdb retains in-frame clones only, with some absent. The sample has some 70,000 clones, roughly nine tenths seen once. This material consisted of CD4+ T cells from peripheral blood mononuclear cells, taken in the third trimester of pregnancy. Source of these receptors: a female donor in good health, enrolled as a control in a pregnancy study.

The chain is built from TRBV5-6 and TRBJ2-7; possible D gene TRBD2, 6 bases. V was pared by 0 bases and J by 7 bases, with 17 bases between. The germline gives CDR1 SGHDT, CDR2 YYEEEE. This CDR3 has 15 amino acids. The chain's CDR3 is CASSLALGGVGEQYF. CDR3 sequence (DNA): TGTGCCAGCAGCTTGGCCCTTGGAGGGGTTGGGGAGCAGTACTTC.

The rearrangement uses TRBV9 and TRBJ2-2; possible D gene TRBD1, 6 bases. V lost 2 bases and J lost 1, with 9 bases in between. The germline V gene has CDR1 SGDLS and CDR2 YYNGEE. The CDR3 contains 15 residues. CDR3 DNA sequence: TGTGCCAGCAGCGTCCTGGGACAGAACACCGGGGAGCTGTTTTTT. It encodes CASSVLGQNTGELFF. Based on the CDR3 plus reference TRBV9 and TRBJ2-2, the full variable domain is DSGVTQTPKHLITATGQRVTLRCSPRSGDLSVYWYQQSLDQGLQFLIQYYNGEERAKGNILERFSAQQFPDLHSELNLSSLELGDSALYFCASSVLGQNTGELFFGEGSRLTVL.

The V and J genes are TRBV4-2 and TRBJ1-2, with D possibly matching TRBD1 (6 bases). V gave up 0 bases and J gave up 4 bases, with 12 bases separating them. This CDR3 is 15 amino acids long. Looked up from germline, CDR1 is LGHNA and CDR2 is YNFKEQ. CDR3 loop: CASSQDGGAGYGYTF. CDR3 bases: TGTGCCAGCAGCCAAGATGGGGGGGCCGGCTATGGCTACACCTTC.

The V gene is TRBV30, the J gene TRBJ1-1; TRBD1 matches 7 bases. V lost 3 bases and J lost 4; bases outside the gene matches: 5. This CDR3 region has 13 residues. Germline assignment: CDR1 GTSNPN and CDR2 SVGIG (reference sequence). The CDR3 DNA follows: TGTGCCTGGAGCGGACAGGAGAGCACTGAAGCTTTCTTT. Protein product: CAWSGQESTEAFF. The full variable domain, its missing parts supplied by reference TRBV30 and TRBJ1-1, is SQTIHQWPATLVQPVGSPLSLECTVEGTSNPNLYWYRQAAGRGLQLLFYSVGIGQISSEVPQNLSASRPQDRQFILSSKKLLLSDSGFYLCAWSGQESTEAFFGQGTRLTVV.

DNA of the CDR3: TGTGCCAGCAGTTACTTGACTCGCGGCGGCTACACCTTC. Translation gives CASSYLTRGGYTF. The rearrangement links TRBV6-5 to TRBJ1-2; D remains unclear. Trimming removed 1 base from V and 8 bases from J, with 11 bases in between. Germline V gives CDR1 MNHEY, CDR2 SVGAGI. The CDR3 consists of 13 residues.

The chain carries TRBV27 and TRBJ2-1; 7 nucleotides line up with TRBD2. The length of the CDR3 is 17 residues. Unmatched junction bases numbered 6, after V lost 0 bases and J lost 1 base. Germline lookup yields CDR1 MNHEY and CDR2 SMNVEV (reference sequence). CDR3 sequence (DNA): TGTGCCAGCAGTTTATCGAGGTCCGGGGGGTCCTACAATGAGCAGTTCTTC. It translates to CASSLSRSGGSYNEQFF.

J is TRBJ1-1 and V is TRBV7-9; 7 positions match TRBD1. Germline loops: CDR1 SEHNR, CDR2 FQNEAQ (reference sequence). CDR3 size: 14 residues. Trimming removed 5 bases from V and 5 bases from J; junction bases left unmatched: 8. CDR3 protein: CASSPNDRATEAFF. The CDR3 DNA sequence: TGTGCCAGCAGCCCTAACGACAGGGCTACTGAAGCTTTCTTT.

The V and J genes are TRBV4-2 and TRBJ1-2; 10 bases match TRBD1. The CDR3 spans 15 residues. The trim removed 0 bases at V and 4 bases at J, leaving 2 bases unmatched. Germline CDR1 reads LGHNA; CDR2 reads YNFKEQ. The CDR3 is CASSQDRTGGYGYTF. CDR3 in DNA: TGTGCCAGCAGCCAAGATAGGACAGGGGGCTATGGCTACACCTTC.

This chain joins TRBV19 and TRBJ2-5; possibly TRBD1 for D (5 bases). The CDR3 runs to 16 residues. Trimming shortened V by 1 base and J by 1 base, and 13 bases separated the two germline ends. Germline values: CDR1 LNHDA, CDR2 SQIVND (reference sequence). The CDR3 protein is CASSIGGRVFQETQYF. CDR3 coding DNA: TGTGCCAGTAGTATAGGGGGCCGTGTGTTCCAAGAGACCCAGTACTTC.

This clone was seen more than once but under ten times. The chain employs TRBV6-5 and TRBJ1-1, with 8 bases fitting TRBD1. Germline V gene data show CDR1 as MNHEY and CDR2 as SVGAGI. CDR3 length: 12 residues. Trimming took 5 bases from V and 11 from J; bases not matched to a gene: 7. CDR3 nucleotide sequence: TGTGCCAGCAGTCGGACAGGGACAAACGCTTTCTTT. It is translated as CASSRTGTNAFF.

This chain joins TRBV6-5 and TRBJ1-1, with 8 bases identical to TRBD1. After removal of 1 base from V and 7 bases from J, the junction contained 5 bases not matched to a gene. Germline CDR1 reads MNHEY; CDR2 reads SVGAGI. CDR3 size: 14 residues. The CDR3, as DNA: TGTGCCAGCAGTTACTTCGGGACAGGAAATGAAGCTTTCTTT. Residues: CASSYFGTGNEAFF.